This T cell receptor beta chain came from a study of CD8 T cells in Susac syndrome. With random hexamers, reverse transcription was performed on roughly 0.5 to 1 ug of RNA. From the immunoSEQ multiplex PCR reads, TCRdb called clonotypes with MiXCR, one entry per CDR3 protein. The sample includes 150,000 to 200,000 distinct CDR3 sequences, 90% to 95% of them seen just once. The CDR3 is made up of 15 amino acids. CDR1 is MNHEY, CDR2 SMNVEV, per germline (reference sequence). The V end was cut by 10 bases, the J end by 5 bases, with 23 bases between. CD8+ and CD4+ T cells from blood underwent TCR beta sequencing, which was carried out in a high-throughput format. The patients who served as multiple sclerosis controls were treatment-naive and had stable or active relapsing-remitting disease that fulfilled the revised McDonald criteria. TEMRA cells were enriched by FACS, and CD4+ and CD8+ T cells were negatively isolated.

This sequence originates from a human donor with multiple sclerosis. Input material: CD8+ T cells from PBMCs. This sequence joins TRBV27 and TRBJ2-5; a weak D match, TRBD1 (6 bases). CDR3 region: CATKFWAGVAETQYF. The CDR3 coding sequence is TGTGCCACCAAGTTTTGGGCAGGGGTGGCCGAGACCCAGTACTTC.